A selection of T cell receptor beta chains follows, all from one sample in a study of blood T cell repertoires in COVID-19. Sequenced by immunoSEQ multiplex PCR; TCRdb stores in-frame clones only, minus some. This sample has approximately 110,000 clones; around nine tenths occur once, and the top ten carry 0.88%. Sequenced: peripheral blood. The source is a woman in her forties or fifties with active or convalescent COVID-19. Both conserved end residues are trimmed from each CDR3. D genes are given only for firm matches.

>TRBV25-1|TRBD2
ASSGGSSSGRTYEQY
>TRBV19|-
ATKSQGYEQY
>TRBV6-5|TRBD1
ASSSRRPGQSYEQY
>TRBV5-4|TRBD2
ASSSHNSGAAYEQY
>TRBV20-1|TRBD1
SATDRGYAGELF
>TRBV10-1|TRBD2
ASRAGNTDTQY
>TRBV7-3|-
ASSLKPGSEQY
>TRBV19|TRBD2
ASSKRLAGGPRVF
>TRBV21-1|-
ASSKAGTGNSTDTQY
>TRBV19|TRBD1
ASSLDRVYGYT
>TRBV19|-
ASSISPLAADTQY
>TRBV6-5|TRBD2
ASSATGTRGYEQY
>TRBV19|TRBD1
ASSKQGAYNEQF
>TRBV19|TRBD2
ASTPGTSGGALRTDTQY
>TRBV3-1/TRBV3-2|TRBD1
ASSDRVDTEAF
>TRBV29-1|TRBD1
SVSDRGNTEAF
>TRBV5-1|-
ASQRPEGHEQF
>TRBV18|-
ASSFDGNSGNTIY
>TRBV2|TRBD1
ASSFQGVRDTQY
>TRBV19|TRBD2
ASSIRVAGRETQY
>TRBV29-1|TRBD2
SAWLAGLSNEQF
>TRBV7-2|-
ASSSYTGELF
>TRBV29-1|TRBD2
SVGGGFGETQY
>TRBV19|TRBD1
ASRPTGGTNTQY
>TRBV29-1|-
SAGLGARTEAF
>TRBV10-3|TRBD1
AITSGTENTEAF
>TRBV3-1/TRBV3-2|TRBD2
ASSQRTSGGFSTDTQY
>TRBV5-4|-
ASSSLEVTGELF
>TRBV2|-
ASRDRGRNTEAF
>TRBV7-2|TRBD2
ASSFSGSADTQY
>TRBV28|-
ASRHRTEYSNQPQH
>TRBV6-2/TRBV6-3|-
ASSYRGAEGYT
>TRBV29-1|TRBD2
STKREGVVNTQY
>TRBV9|TRBD1
ASSPGQGGTYEQY
>TRBV4-1|-
ASSRTGSKAQY
>TRBV28|TRBD1
ASSSSGTGSSYNEQF
>TRBV7-2|-
ASSLVGGAQETQY
>TRBV7-9|-
ASSLEGSTEAF
>TRBV18|-
ASSPAGRTYEQY
>TRBV4-3|-
ASSPGLAITDTQY
>TRBV27|-
ASRPDLSSYNEQF
>TRBV29-1|-
SVRVNTGELF
>TRBV7-2|-
ASSLVWSGEQF
>TRBV28|-
ASSVSGAGDNEQF
>TRBV19|-
ASTEPGSGNYGYT
>TRBV24-1|TRBD2
ATSDRRRTSGIHNEQF
>TRBV7-3|TRBD2
ASSRLAGGADTQY
>TRBV19|TRBD2
ASSPRILAGAENEQF
>TRBV5-3|TRBD2
ARSLIPGTSGSYTDTQY